This T cell receptor beta chain was captured in a study of T cell responses to AZD1222 COVID-19 vaccine. This clone was seen a few times. Its antigen is not known. The method was immunoSEQ multiplex PCR; TCRdb's version includes in-frame clones alone and lacks a portion of them. The sample lists about 120,000 clones, approximately 89% occurring once. Overall study results and limits: Vaccine-associated CD4 TCRs ranged over spike, dominating at 160-218 and 743-854. Females outnumbered males among donors, who were mostly white British; clonal diversity was possibly underestimated.

The CDR3 length is 13 residues. Germline assignment: CDR1 MGHRA and CDR2 YSYEKL. With 1 base removed from V and 3 bases from J, the gap between germline ends came to 5 bases. The clonotype comes from an adult in good health. This chain uses TRBV4-1 with TRBJ2-3; D unclear. The sequenced sample was peripheral blood, obtained on day 0 of AZD1222 vaccination. CDR3: CASSQVGTDTQYF. The DNA for the CDR3 is TGCGCCAGCAGCCAAGTAGGGACAGATACGCAGTATTTT.